These 8 T cell receptor beta chains originate from one sample sequenced in a study of vaccination and CD4 T cells after COVID-19. Treatment in this sample: roughly 10-day PBMC culture with coronavirus spike peptide pools or control peptides (ViraFEST assay). Cultured CD4+ T cell DNA was sequenced using the Oncomine TCR Beta short-read assay. TCRdb called the PCR reads again in MiXCR, with one record for every CDR3 protein. The sample lists more than 9,000 distinct CDR3 sequences; under 60% were seen once. What these receptors recognize is not known. Material: cultured CD4+ T cells from blood, obtained after SARS-CoV-2 vaccination. The receptor source for this set is a human donor with COVID-19.

This clonotype was found a few times. The chain uses TRBV7-9 and TRBJ1-1, with D possibly TRBD1 on 5 matching bases. CDR1 SEHNR and CDR2 FQNEAQ come from the germline V gene (reference sequence). V was clipped by 0 bases and J by 1 base, with 15 bases between them. The CDR3 runs 17 residues. CDR3 residues: CASSLAGLQGTNTEAFF. In nucleotides, the CDR3 is TGTGCCAGCAGCTTAGCTGGTTTGCAGGGAACGAACACTGAAGCTTTCTTT.

A single count supports this clonotype. The chain combines TRBV7-9 with TRBJ1-4; D call uncertain. From germline, CDR1 is SEHNR and CDR2 FQNEAQ (reference sequence). The V and J ends lost 1 base and 6 bases respectively, with 9 bases between them. The CDR3 has 14 residues. The CDR3 DNA follows: TGTGCCAGCAGCTTAGGGCGAGGAGATGAAAAACTGTTTTTT. Protein product: CASSLGRGDEKLFF.

This clonotype came up a few times. The J gene is TRBJ2-7, the V gene TRBV4-2; maybe TRBD2 (7 bases). This CDR3 spans 17 amino acids. Germline loops: CDR1 LGHNA, CDR2 YNFKEQ. Trimming cost V 1 base and J 3 bases, with 19 bases left between them. CDR3 coding DNA: TGTGCCAGCAGCCAAGGGGTGGGCGGGGGCCGAAACTACGAGCAGTACTTC. Its translation is CASSQGVGGGRNYEQYF.

This chain joins TRBV10-3 and TRBJ2-1; D is possibly TRBD1 (5 bases). Per germline, CDR1 ENHRY and CDR2 SYGVKD. V was pared by 0 bases and J by 10 bases, with 7 bases between. CDR3 length equals 12 residues. CDR3 region: CAISESDREQFF. The CDR3, as DNA: TGTGCCATCAGTGAGTCCGACAGAGAGCAGTTCTTC.

This chain uses TRBV28 with TRBJ2-2; D is perhaps TRBD1 (6 bases). The CDR3 is 17 amino acids. Looked up from germline, CDR1 is MDHEN and CDR2 is SYDVKM. Trimming removed 6 bases from V and 1 base from J, with 18 bases in between. CDR3 in amino acids: CASRIRRGRGNTGELFF. The CDR3 DNA is TGTGCCAGCAGAATCCGACGAGGCAGGGGGAACACCGGGGAGCTGTTTTTT.

This clonotype is a singleton in its sample. The CDR3 sequence: CASSTGQYNSPLHF. The CDR3, as DNA: TGTGCCAGTAGTACCGGACAGTATAATTCACCCCTCCACTTT. The genes are TRBV19 and TRBJ1-6, with D possibly being TRBD1 (6 bases). Germline lookup yields CDR1 LNHDA and CDR2 SQIVND (reference sequence). V was clipped by 4 bases and J by 4 bases, with 8 bases between them. The CDR3 loop spans 14 amino acids.

This clonotype was recorded only once. The J gene is TRBJ1-5, the V gene TRBV28; 7 bases are a match to TRBD1. The CDR3 runs to 15 residues. V shed 1 base, J shed 5 bases, and the junction held 5 bases outside the gene matches. CDR1 is MDHEN and CDR2 is SYDVKM in the germline V gene. CDR3 residues: CASSLYRQGDQPQHF. The CDR3 DNA sequence: TGTGCCAGCAGTTTATACCGACAGGGCGATCAGCCCCAGCATTTT.

The V and J genes are TRBV12-2 and TRBJ1-1; the table calls TRBD1, which could not be checked here. TRBV12-2 is labeled a pseudogene. The CDR3 has 17 residues. The CDR3 sequence: CASRLDPRREQNTEAFF. The CDR3 DNA follows: TGTGCAAGTCGCTTAGACCCCCGACGGGAACAAAACACTGAAGCTTTCTTT.